The 10 T cell receptor beta chains given below trace back to one sample, sequenced in a study of blood T cells in healthy people across ages. Next came a second PCR, run for about 7 to 11 cycles, which used a sample-barcoded 5' primer along with a J-beta primer mix. TCRdb ran MiXCR on the 5' RACE reads and lists one entry per CDR3 protein. The top ten clones hold about 10% of a sample with 1.5 million to 2 million distinct CDR3 sequences, about 35% of them seen once. Material: blood. These receptor sequences come from a woman aged 25-40 years in good health.

The CDR3 nucleotides read TGCAGTGCCGAGGGGACAGGGGGCGTCGAGCAGTACTTC. This sequence encodes CSAEGTGGVEQYF. The V call is TRBV20-1, the J call TRBJ2-7; 12 bases match TRBD1. The CDR3 runs 13 residues. The V segment lost 6 bases and the J segment 6 bases; nucleotides outside the gene matches: 6. From germline, CDR1 is DFQATT and CDR2 SNEGSKA (reference sequence).

V usage is TRBV6-5 and J usage is TRBJ2-2; a weak D match, TRBD2 (5 bases). Germline values: CDR1 MNHEY, CDR2 SVGAGI. The V end was cut by 0 bases, the J end by 7 bases, with 9 bases between. This CDR3 spans 14 amino acids. CDR3 nucleotides: TGTGCCAGCAGTTACTCTTCCGGAGGCGGGGAGCTGTTTTTT. As protein: CASSYSSGGGELFF.

The chain joins TRBV5-5 to TRBJ2-3, with TRBD2 matching 8 bases. This CDR3 comprises 15 residues. V shed 2 bases, J shed 4 bases, and the junction held 6 bases outside the gene matches. CDR1 and CDR2 from the germline V gene are SGHKS and YYEKEE (reference sequence). The CDR3 reads CASSFGTRVPDTQYF. Here the CDR3 DNA reads TGTGCCAGCAGCTTCGGGACTAGAGTTCCAGATACGCAGTATTTT.

The chain has TRBV7-8 and TRBJ2-6, with D perhaps TRBD1 (6 bases). Trimming shortened V by 5 bases and J by 4 bases, and 18 bases separated the two germline ends. The CDR3 has 17 amino acids. Germline V lookup: CDR1 SGHVS, CDR2 FQNEAQ. The CDR3 protein is CASSVPPQGYGANVLTF. For the CDR3, the DNA is TGTGCCAGCAGCGTGCCGCCACAGGGATACGGGGCCAACGTCCTGACTTTC.

The chain joins TRBV5-1 to TRBJ2-1; D perhaps matches TRBD2 (6 bases). Trimming shortened V by 5 bases and J by 7 bases, and 16 bases separated the two germline ends. CDR1 is SGHRS, CDR2 YFSETQ, per germline. This CDR3 region has 14 residues. DNA of the CDR3: TGCGCCAGCAGGCCCGGGAGCCCCGTGAATGAGCAGTTCTTC. Translating gives CASRPGSPVNEQFF.

The chain is built from TRBV27 and TRBJ2-7, with TRBD1 matching over 8 bases. The CDR3 length is 14 residues. The germline gives CDR1 MNHEY, CDR2 SMNVEV (reference sequence). V lost 7 bases to trimming and J lost 4 bases; unmatched junction nucleotides: 9. CDR3 nucleotides: TGTGCCAGCAACCCGGACAGGGCGAAGTACGAGCAGTACTTC. Protein sequence: CASNPDRAKYEQYF.

This chain uses TRBV5-1 with TRBJ2-3; the D is unclear. CDR1 is SGHRS, CDR2 YFSETQ, per germline. This CDR3 contains 14 residues. V was clipped by 1 base and J by 3 bases, with 9 bases between them. The CDR3 protein is CASSLTDPTDTQYF. The CDR3 coding sequence is TGCGCCAGCAGCTTGACGGACCCGACAGATACGCAGTATTTT.

V and J are TRBV7-9 and TRBJ2-1, with D tentatively TRBD2 (5 bases). Trimming took 3 bases from V and 12 from J, leaving 15 bases between them. The length of the CDR3 is 13 residues. The V gene's germline CDR1 is SEHNR and CDR2 FQNEAQ (reference sequence). CDR3 region: CASSLDGVSRQFF. In DNA, the CDR3 is TGTGCCAGCAGCTTGGACGGGGTTAGCAGGCAGTTCTTC.

Ten or more counts support this clonotype. The V and J genes are TRBV10-2 and TRBJ1-2; 9 bases are shared with TRBD1. V dropped 5 bases and J dropped 6; count of bases not matched to a gene: 4. Germline CDR1 and CDR2: WSHSY and SAAADI. The CDR3 consists of 13 residues. The CDR3 sequence is CASSLQGANGYTF. CDR3 coding DNA: TGCGCCAGCAGTCTACAGGGGGCTAATGGCTACACCTTC.

The chain joins TRBV5-1 to TRBJ2-3; D may match TRBD1 or TRBD2 (6 bases each). The germline V and J ends were trimmed by 4 bases and 5 bases, with 17 bases remaining between them. Germline V gene sequence: CDR1 SGHRS, CDR2 YFSETQ. The CDR3 covers 15 residues. The CDR3 DNA follows: TGCGCCAGCAGCGTTGCCGACAGGAGGGGAGATACGCAGTATTTT. Encoded protein: CASSVADRRGDTQYF.